This entry concerns a single TCR beta chain. This clonotype was detected many times. The antigen it binds to is not known. One base away there is no much larger clone; base qualities are not given. Cut back by 5 bases and 9 bases, the V and J ends lie 10 bases apart. Per the germline V gene (reference sequence), SEHNR is the CDR1 and FQNEAQ is the CDR2. From its cysteine to its phenylalanine, the CDR3 spans 12 amino acids. Only the CDR3 DNA stays, 36 bases, in frame from base 1. This sample was taken from a study of kidney transplant recipient with SARS-CoV-2 infection (dated by TCRdb to the early 2020s). TCRdb lists the instrument as Illumina MiSeq. Profiling of the peripheral T cell repertoire was carried out for human TCRbeta genes. The published analysis was carried out like this. Differential clonotype abundance was tested with beta-binomial modelling to account for variability over time. Clonotypes that had expanded were screened against the ImmuneCODE reference database of SARS-CoV-2-associated TCRs and mapped onto regions of the viral genome. Further repertoire analyses covered TRBV gene usage, CDR3 length, CDR3 amino acid overlap between time points, clonotype abundance distributions and Jaccard similarity. TCRdb ran its own pipeline on the public reads, namely fastp trimming at Q25 and MiXCR clone calling, and kept in-frame beta chains. Every CDR3 protein is listed once, alongside the most common genes and DNA of its rows. The V and J calls and clone size are TCRdb's, not the authors'. The sample table shows some 220,000 distinct CDR3 sequences, and around 30% are seen once. The ten largest clones take up almost 7.5% of the sample.

This specimen's time point label, interpreted: pre-pandemic baseline sample and day 111 after first positive SARS-CoV-2 test. This specimen was a blood sample, taken at baseline and on roughly day 110 from a kidney transplant recipient. The sequence derives from a young adult male patient who had COVID-19 and was a kidney transplant recipient. Some T cells may have been brought in with the graft after a transplant. The sequence joins TRBV7-9 to TRBJ2-2, with a tentative D gene TRBD1 over 6 matching bases. The nucleotide sequence is TGTGCCAGCAGCGTGGACAGCCGGGAGCTGTTTTTT. The translation is CASSVDSRELFF.